The 3 T cell receptor beta chains presented below share a single source sample, sequenced in a study of shared clonotypes between healthy human individuals. Some clones are missing from TCRdb's copy, which holds only in-frame ones; the method was immunoSEQ multiplex PCR. Among over a million clones listed, about four fifths were seen once. The sample taken for sequencing was memory CD4+ T cells from PBMCs. Subset here: CD45RA-negative fraction. These TCRs come from a man younger than 35 in good health. Some clones in this sample may be carry-over from other donors' samples.

The chain employs TRBV7-2 and TRBJ2-5; 9 bases map to TRBD2. CDR3 length equals 17 residues. The V gene end was trimmed by 1 base and the J gene end by 3 bases; junction bases not matched to a gene: 9. CDR1 and CDR2 (germline): SGHTA, FQGNSA. CDR3 DNA sequence: TGTGCCAGCAGCTTAGTTGGTACTAGCGGGTGGGAAGAGACCCAGTACTTC. Protein product: CASSLVGTSGWEETQYF. Filled out from reference TRBV7-2 and TRBJ2-5, the complete variable domain reads GAGVSQSPSNKVTEKGKDVELRCDPISGHTALYWYRQSLGQGLEFLIYFQGNSAPDKSGLPSDRFSAERTGGSVSTLTIQRTQQEDSAVYLCASSLVGTSGWEETQYFGPGTRLLVL.

V and J are TRBV7-2 and TRBJ2-5, with D tentatively TRBD1 (6 bases). V shed 2 bases and J shed 7 bases, with 17 bases lying between them. This CDR3 is 15 amino acids long. From germline, CDR1 is SGHTA and CDR2 FQGNSA. CDR3 region: CASSLRGQKIGTQYF. DNA for the CDR3: TGTGCCAGCAGCTTACGTGGACAGAAGATTGGGACCCAGTACTTC.

In this sample, this clone turned up a few times. The chain links TRBV18 to TRBJ2-5, with 7 bases fitting TRBD1. From germline, CDR1 is KGHSH and CDR2 LQKENI. V lost 3 bases to trimming and J lost 4 bases; unmatched junction nucleotides: 11. The CDR3 has 16 amino acids. This CDR3 reads CASSPTGNSPGETQYF. CDR3 bases: TGTGCCAGCTCACCGACAGGGAACTCTCCCGGAGAGACCCAGTACTTC.